This T cell receptor (beta chain) was captured in a study of Ad26.COV2.S vaccination and SARS-CoV-2 variants. Only in-frame clones appear in the TCRdb table, and some are missing; sequencing was by immunoSEQ multiplex PCR. The data contain 300,000 to 400,000 clones, around 88% of them singletons. V gave up 6 bases and J gave up 9 bases, with 9 bases separating them. CDR3 size: 11 residues. The treatment is: 15 to 20 received Ad26.COV2.S at low or high dose, single or two shots; about 5 received placebo; per-sample allocation not given. Samples were taken on day 63 after the first vaccine or placebo injection. SARS-CoV-2 spike from the Wuhan strain was encoded by the vaccine, an Ad26 vector.

This TCR was recovered from a person aged 18-60 years who received the Ad26.COV2.S COVID-19 vaccine or a placebo. The rearrangement uses TRBV12-3 or TRBV12-4 and TRBJ2-1; D unclear. The sample consisted of peripheral blood, taken in a trial of Ad26.COV2.S vaccine versus placebo. CDR3 region: CASSLRVEQFF. The CDR3, as DNA: TGTGCCAGCAGCCTTAGAGTTGAGCAGTTCTTC.